Following are 3 T cell receptor beta chains from one sample sequenced in a study of T cells after yellow fever vaccination. TCRdb reprocessed the 5' RACE reads with MiXCR, giving one entry per CDR3 protein. The sample includes over 85,000 distinct CDR3 sequences, approximately 8.4% of them seen just once. The starting material was CD8+ T cells not binding an NS4B(214-222) dextramer, sorted from PBMCs, obtained around 15 days after the first yellow fever vaccination. These receptors were taken from a man younger than 35 who received the YFV17D yellow fever vaccine.

This clonotype appeared many times. The genes are TRBV4-2 and TRBJ2-1; D assignment may be TRBD1 or TRBD2 (5 bases each). V gave up 1 base and J gave up 8 bases, with 12 bases separating them. This CDR3 contains 14 residues. CDR1 is LGHNA, CDR2 YNFKEQ, per germline. The CDR3 protein is CASSQGGDGDEQFF. The CDR3 DNA follows: TGTGCCAGCAGCCAAGGAGGGGACGGCGATGAGCAGTTCTTC.

This clonotype has just a few counts. This sequence joins TRBV2 and TRBJ2-7; D not resolved. V was clipped by 4 bases and J by 1 base, with 11 bases between them. The CDR3 totals 14 residues. The germline V gene has CDR1 SNHLY and CDR2 FYNNEI. The CDR3 here is CASSAAGPSYEQYF. CDR3 bases: TGTGCCAGCAGTGCCGCAGGACCTTCCTACGAGCAGTACTTC.

This clonotype has a handful of counts. CDR3 protein: CASSFWDRGTEAFF. CDR3 in DNA: TGTGCCAGCAGCTTCTGGGACAGGGGAACTGAAGCTTTCTTT. The chain has TRBV7-2 and TRBJ1-1; 10 positions match TRBD1. The CDR3 has 14 amino acids. V trimming: 3 bases; J trimming: 5 bases; junction bases outside the gene matches: 3. In germline, CDR1 is SGHTA, CDR2 FQGNSA.